This T cell receptor (beta chain) is from a study of CD8 T cells in ankylosing spondylitis. Study-wide points: One TCR beta motif, made up of eight highly homologous variants, appeared characteristic of ankylosing spondylitis blood.

Of note for this clonotype: Its antigen is unknown.

The TCR beta libraries were generated through quantitative 5'-RACE incorporating molecular barcodes. TCRdb reprocessed the 5' RACE reads with MiXCR, giving one entry per CDR3 protein. The sample yields 250,000 to 300,000 distinct CDR3 sequences, around 18% seen once. This CDR3 contains 18 residues. CDR1 is SGHRS and CDR2 is YFSETQ in the germline V gene. After removal of 0 bases from V and 2 bases from J, the junction contained 6 bases not matched to a gene. This chain uses TRBV5-1 with TRBJ2-3; TRBD2 matches at 13 bases. This sequence originates from a male donor with ankylosing spondylitis or in good health (not recorded which). Material: blood, either unsorted or a sorted T cell fraction (not recorded which). The CDR3: CASSLVVTSGRFTDTQYF. The CDR3 DNA follows: TGCGCCAGCAGCTTGGTGGTGACTAGCGGGAGGTTCACAGATACGCAGTATTTT.